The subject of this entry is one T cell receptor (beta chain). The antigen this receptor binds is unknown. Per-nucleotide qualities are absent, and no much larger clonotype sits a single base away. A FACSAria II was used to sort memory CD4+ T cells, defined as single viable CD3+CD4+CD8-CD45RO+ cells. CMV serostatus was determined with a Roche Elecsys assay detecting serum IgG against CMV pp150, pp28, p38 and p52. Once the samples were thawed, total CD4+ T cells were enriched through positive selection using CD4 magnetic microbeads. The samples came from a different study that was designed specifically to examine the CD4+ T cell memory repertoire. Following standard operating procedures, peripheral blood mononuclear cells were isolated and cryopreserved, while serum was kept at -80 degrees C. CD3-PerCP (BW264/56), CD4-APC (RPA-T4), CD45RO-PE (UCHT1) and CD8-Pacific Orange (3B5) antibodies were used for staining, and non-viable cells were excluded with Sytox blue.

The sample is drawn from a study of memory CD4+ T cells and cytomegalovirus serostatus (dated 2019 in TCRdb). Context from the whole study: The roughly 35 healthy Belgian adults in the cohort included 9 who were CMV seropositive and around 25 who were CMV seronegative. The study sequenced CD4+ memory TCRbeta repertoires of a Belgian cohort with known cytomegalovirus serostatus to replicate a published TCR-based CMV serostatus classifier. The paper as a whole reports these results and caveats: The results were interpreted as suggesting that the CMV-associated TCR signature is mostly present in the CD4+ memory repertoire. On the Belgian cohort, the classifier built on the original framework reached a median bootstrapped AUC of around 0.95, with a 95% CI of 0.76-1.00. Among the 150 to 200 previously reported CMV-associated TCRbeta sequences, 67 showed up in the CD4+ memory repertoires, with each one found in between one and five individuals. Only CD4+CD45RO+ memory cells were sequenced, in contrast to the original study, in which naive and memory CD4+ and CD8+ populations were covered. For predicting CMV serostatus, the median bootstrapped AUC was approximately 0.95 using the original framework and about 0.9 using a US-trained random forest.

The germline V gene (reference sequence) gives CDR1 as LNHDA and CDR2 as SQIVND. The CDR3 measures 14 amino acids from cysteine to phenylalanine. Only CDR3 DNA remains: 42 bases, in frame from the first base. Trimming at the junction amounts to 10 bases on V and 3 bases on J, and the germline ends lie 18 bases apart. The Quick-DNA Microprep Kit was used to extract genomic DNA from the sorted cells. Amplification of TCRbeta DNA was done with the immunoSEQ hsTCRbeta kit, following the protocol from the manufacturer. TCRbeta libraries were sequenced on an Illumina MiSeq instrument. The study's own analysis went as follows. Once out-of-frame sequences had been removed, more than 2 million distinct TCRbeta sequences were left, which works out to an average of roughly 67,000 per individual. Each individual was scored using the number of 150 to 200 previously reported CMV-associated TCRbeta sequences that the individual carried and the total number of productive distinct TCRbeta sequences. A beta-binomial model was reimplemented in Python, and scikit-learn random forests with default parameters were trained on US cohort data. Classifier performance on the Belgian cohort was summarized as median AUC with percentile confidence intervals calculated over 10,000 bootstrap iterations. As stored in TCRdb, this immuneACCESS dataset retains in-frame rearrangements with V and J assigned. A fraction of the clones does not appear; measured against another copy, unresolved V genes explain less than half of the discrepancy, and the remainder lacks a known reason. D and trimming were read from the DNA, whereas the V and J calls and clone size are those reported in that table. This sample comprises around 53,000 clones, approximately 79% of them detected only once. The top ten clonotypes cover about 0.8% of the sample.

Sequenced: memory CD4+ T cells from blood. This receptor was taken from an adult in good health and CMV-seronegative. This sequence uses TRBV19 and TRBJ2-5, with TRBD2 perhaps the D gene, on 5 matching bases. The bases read TGTGCCACGAAAGAATTTGTCGGGAAAGAGACCCAGTACTTC. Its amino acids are CATKEFVGKETQYF. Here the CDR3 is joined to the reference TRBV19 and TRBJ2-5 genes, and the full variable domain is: DGGITQSPKYLFRKEGQNVTLSCEQNLNHDAMYWYRQDPGQGLRLIYYSQIVNDFQKGDIAEGYSVSREKKESFPLTVTSAQKNPTAFYLCATKEFVGKETQYFGPGTRLLVL.